This T cell receptor beta chain was profiled in a study of CD8 T cells in Susac syndrome. A note on this clonotype: What it binds is not known.

Random hexamers served to reverse transcribe about 0.5 to 1 ug RNA. Multiplex immunoSEQ PCR targeted 54 Vbeta and 13 Jbeta TCR beta segments. One entry per CDR3 protein results from TCRdb running MiXCR on the immunoSEQ multiplex PCR reads. The sample has 100,000 to 150,000 distinct CDR3 sequences, 93% seen once. The CDR3 loop spans 14 amino acids. The germline CDR1 and CDR2 sequences are SGHDN and FVKESK. The V gene lost 1 base and the J gene lost 8 bases, with 14 bases spanning the gap. Study-wide findings and caveats: The study recognized that its TCR sequencing and HLA analysis covered a relatively small number of individuals.

The gene calls are TRBV14 and TRBJ1-2; D not resolved. This TCR came from a human donor with multiple sclerosis. Material for sequencing was CD8+ T cells from PBMCs. The CDR3 nucleotides read TGTGCCAGCAGCCAAGGACTAGGGCCACAGGGCTACACCTTC. Its protein product is CASSQGLGPQGYTF.